The TCR beta chain described here comes from a study of shared clonotypes between healthy human individuals. Study overall: Researchers assigned three CD4 naive, three CD4 memory, two CD8 naive and one CD8 memory plate to each donor.

The V end lost 1 base, the J end lost 7 bases, and 14 bases lay between the germline ends. This CDR3 is built from 16 residues. The germline CDR1 and CDR2 sequences are MGHDK and SYGVNS. It was 200 to 250 ng DNA, about 30,000 T cell genomes, that sorted-subset replicate PCRs used. Generated by immunoSEQ multiplex PCR, the TCRdb table keeps only in-frame clones and is missing some. The table shows about 980,000 clones, with 70% to 85% occurring only once. The specimen was memory CD4+ T cells sorted from blood. Documented subset: CD45RA-negative fraction. The chain is built from TRBV25-1 and TRBJ1-6; TRBD1 is a possible D gene (5 bases). The receptor's source is a man between 18 and 35 years old in good health. DNA of the CDR3: TGTGCCAGCAGTGAATCCCCGCCAGGGCCAAATTCACCCCTCCACTTT. This codes for CASSESPPGPNSPLHF.